This TCR beta chain was recovered during a study of molecular identifiers for immune sequencing clone quantification (dated by TCRdb to about 2018). Background on the whole study: For a replicate experiment, the RNA from either about 20,000 or 100,000 naive CD8 T cells was divided into five aliquots, and four of those aliquots went on to sequencing. CD8 T cells were used in a methods study to benchmark molecular-identifier clustering-based TCR repertoire sequencing (MIDCIRS) and TCR RNA copy counting.

The CDR3, from cysteine to phenylalanine, totals 14 residues. Just the 42-base CDR3 DNA is kept, in frame starting at base 1. V trim: 5 bases; J trim: 4 bases; unmatched bases: 4. Library preparation employed PCR. Sequencing used an Illumina HiSeq 4000. Preparation of bulk TCR libraries followed a previously described approach, with the TCR primers listed in Table S5. Total RNA was purified with the Qiagen AllPrep DNA/RNA kit. Before analysis, reads from multiple sequencing runs of the same library were pooled. The authors' pipeline ran thus. Reads were retained only if the reads had an exact TCR constant sequence, and the retained reads were trimmed to 150 nt and grouped according to their 12-nt molecular barcodes. Reads inside each barcode group were sub-clustered using a 15% Levenshtein threshold, and a quality-weighted consensus sequence was constructed for each RNA molecule. Non-functional sequences were removed, as were lower-count sequences one edit away from another. On the basis of fitting two negative binomial distributions, barcode sub-clusters with fewer than 20% of the maximum read count were discarded. TCRdb handled the public reads itself, with Q25 trimming in fastp and clone calling in MiXCR, and kept productive beta chains. Rows are combined by CDR3 protein, so each entry shows the most common genes and DNA. TCRdb's processing, not the authors' own work, is the source of the V and J calls. A total of about 640,000 distinct CDR3 sequences appear in this sample, nearly 20% of them only once. The ten largest clonotypes hold roughly 0.83% of the sample.

Libraries of naive CD8 T cells were generated from around 20,000 to 990,000 sorted cells, with 10%, 30% or 50% of the purified RNA used. Naive CD8 T cells, defined as CD8+CD4-CCR7+CD45RA+, were FACS-sorted into RLT Plus buffer on a BD FACSAria II. To test detection sensitivity, Jurkat RNA equivalent to more than 8 TCR copies was spiked into samples of roughly 20,000-1,000,000 naive CD8 T cells. CD8 T cells were enriched with RosetteSep CD8+ T Cell Enrichment Cocktail and Ficoll-Paque, followed by ACK red cell lysis. Notes on this clonotype: Its antigen is still unknown. The sample holds no much larger clone one base away, and base qualities are not on file.

What the work shows at the level of the full study, not this receptor alone: Approximately 3 recovered TCR RNA copies per cell were obtained by modeling, versus roughly 10 by digital PCR, implying a capture efficiency of about 30%. Identical TCR molecules sharing a barcode could cause highly expanded clone sizes to be underestimated. Without barcode sub-clustering, chimeric consensus sequences inflated TCR diversity; chimeras reached as high as 47%. A single cell's worth of spiked-in Jurkat TCR RNA was reported detectable even among around 970,000 naive CD8 T cells. Naive libraries contained spiked-in Jurkat TCR RNA (approximately nine copies' worth), which is not part of the donor repertoire. In CMV-specific effector cells, over 97% of molecules were held by clones above 20 RNA copies, whereas under 1% of molecules were held by such clones in naive cells.

Sequencing was performed on naive CD8+ T cells from blood, with Jurkat cell RNA spiked in. The cell subset or site tag for this specimen amounts to: FACS-sorted CD8+CD4-CCR7+CD45RA+ naive T cells. The rearranged chain carries TRBV12-3 or TRBV12-4 and TRBJ2-1; 8 central nucleotides agree with TRBD2. The clonotype originates from a human donor in good health. Some libraries in this study had Jurkat cell RNA spiked in. The encoded CDR3 is CASSNGGGYNEQFF. In nucleotides, the sequence is TGTGCCAGCAGTAACGGGGGGGGTTACAATGAGCAGTTCTTC.